The 4 T cell receptor beta chains in this list originate from one sample, sequenced in a study of tumor and adjacent non-tumor tissue in lung cancer. Three rounds of nested PCR, following a modified ARM-PCR protocol, produced the TCRbeta library. MiXCR, applied by TCRdb to the multiplex PCR reads, yields one record per CDR3 protein. The data show approximately 79,000 distinct CDR3 sequences, with around 80% seen just once and around 43% held by the top ten. The template was RNA from unsorted bulk tissue. More than 3 cm separated this lung sample from the edge of the tumor. Sequenced: distant non-tumor lung tissue. The origin of the receptors is a man between 65 and 80 years old with non-small cell lung cancer.

Concerning this clonotype: A much larger clonotype is one base distant, so this may be a read error. The V and J genes are TRBV6-1 and TRBJ2-6; possibly TRBD1 for D (6 bases). Germline V gene sequence: CDR1 MNHNS, CDR2 SASEGT. The CDR3 is made up of 16 amino acids. The CDR3, as DNA: TGTGCCAGCAAAAACAGGGAGCACTCTGGGGCCAACGTCCTGGCTTTC. Its protein is CASKNREHSGANVLAF.

On this clonotype itself: The conserved phenylalanine or tryptophan is not found at the CDR3 terminus, so this likely reflects a read error. V and J are TRBV4-2 and TRBJ2-1, with D unclear. The V gene's germline CDR1 is LGHNA and CDR2 YNFKEQ. CDR3 length equals 16 residues. Here the CDR3 DNA reads TGTGCCATCAGCCAGAAGGTAAGCGAAGGTAGACGGGAGCAGTTCTTA. It codes for CAISQKVSEGRREQFL.

This clonotype has a handful of counts. A much larger clone differs from this one at a single base, so this may be a read error. J is TRBJ1-1 and V is TRBV6-5, with D maybe TRBD1 (6 bases). This CDR3 is 16 amino acids long. The germline V gene encodes CDR1 MNHEY and CDR2 SVGAGI. DNA for the CDR3: TGTGCCAGCAAACAACACGGCGGGGGCACGAACACTGAAGATTTCTTT. It encodes CASKQHGGGTNTEDFF.

This clonotype was counted a few times. This may be a read error, as it is one base from a much larger clone. The rearrangement links TRBV5-6 to TRBJ1-1, with TRBD1 as a possible D gene (5 bases). The CDR3 has 13 amino acids. The V gene's germline CDR1 is SGHDT and CDR2 YYEEEE. CDR3 region: CASSLWGNTETFF. CDR3 DNA sequence: TGTGCCAGCAGTCTATGGGGGAACACTGAAACTTTCTTT.